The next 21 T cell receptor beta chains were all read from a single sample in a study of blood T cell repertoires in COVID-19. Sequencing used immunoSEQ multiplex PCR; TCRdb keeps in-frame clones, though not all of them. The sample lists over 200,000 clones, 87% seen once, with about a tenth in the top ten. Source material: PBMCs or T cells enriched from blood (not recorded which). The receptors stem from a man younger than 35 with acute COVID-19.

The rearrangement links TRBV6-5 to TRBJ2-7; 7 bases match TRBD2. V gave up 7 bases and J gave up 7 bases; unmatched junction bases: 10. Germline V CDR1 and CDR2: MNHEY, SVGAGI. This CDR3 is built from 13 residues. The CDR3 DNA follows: TGTGCCAGCAACCGGGGAGGGCCGGGAGAGCAGTACTTC. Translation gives CASNRGGPGEQYF.

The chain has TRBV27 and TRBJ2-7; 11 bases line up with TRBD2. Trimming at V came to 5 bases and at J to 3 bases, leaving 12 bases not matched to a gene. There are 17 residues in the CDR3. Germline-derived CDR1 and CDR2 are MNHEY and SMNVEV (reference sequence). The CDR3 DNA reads TGTGCCAGCAGTCCGATTCAAACTAGCGGGAGTCACTACGAGCAGTACTTC. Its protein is CASSPIQTSGSHYEQYF.

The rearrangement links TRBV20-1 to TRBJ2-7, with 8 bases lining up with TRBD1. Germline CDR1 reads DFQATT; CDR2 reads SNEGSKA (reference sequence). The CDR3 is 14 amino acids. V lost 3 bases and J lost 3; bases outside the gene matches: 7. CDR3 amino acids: CSASNAGGGYEQYF. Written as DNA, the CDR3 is TGCAGTGCTAGTAACGCAGGGGGCGGCTACGAGCAGTACTTC.

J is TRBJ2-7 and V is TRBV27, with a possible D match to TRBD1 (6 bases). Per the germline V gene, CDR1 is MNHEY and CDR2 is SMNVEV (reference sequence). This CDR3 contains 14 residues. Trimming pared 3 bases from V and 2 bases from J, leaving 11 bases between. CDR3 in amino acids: CASSFGTPTYEQYF. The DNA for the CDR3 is TGTGCCAGCAGTTTTGGGACACCAACCTACGAGCAGTACTTC.

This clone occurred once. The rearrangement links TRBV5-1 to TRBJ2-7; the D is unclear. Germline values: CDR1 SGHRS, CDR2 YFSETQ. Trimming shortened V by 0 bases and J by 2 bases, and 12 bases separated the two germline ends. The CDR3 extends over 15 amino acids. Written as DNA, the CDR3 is TGCGCCAGCAGCTTGGGGCCGAACACCCCCTACGAGCAGTACTTC. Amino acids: CASSLGPNTPYEQYF.

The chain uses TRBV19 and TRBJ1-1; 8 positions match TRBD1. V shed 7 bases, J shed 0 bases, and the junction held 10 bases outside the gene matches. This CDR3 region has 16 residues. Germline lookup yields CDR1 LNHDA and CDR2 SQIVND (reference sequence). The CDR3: CASNSPRTGLNTEAFF. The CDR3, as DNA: TGTGCCAGTAACTCCCCAAGGACAGGGTTGAACACTGAAGCTTTCTTT. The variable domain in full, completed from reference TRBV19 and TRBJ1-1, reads DGGITQSPKYLFRKEGQNVTLSCEQNLNHDAMYWYRQDPGQGLRLIYYSQIVNDFQKGDIAEGYSVSREKKESFPLTVTSAQKNPTAFYLCASNSPRTGLNTEAFFGQGTRLTVV.

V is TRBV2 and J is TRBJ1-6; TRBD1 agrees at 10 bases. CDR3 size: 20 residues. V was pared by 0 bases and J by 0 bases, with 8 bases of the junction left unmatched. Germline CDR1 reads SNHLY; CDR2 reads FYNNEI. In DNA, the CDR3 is TGTGCCAGCAGTGAAGCAGGGACAGGGGTAATCAGCTCCTATAATTCACCCCTCCACTTT. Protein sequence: CASSEAGTGVISSYNSPLHF.

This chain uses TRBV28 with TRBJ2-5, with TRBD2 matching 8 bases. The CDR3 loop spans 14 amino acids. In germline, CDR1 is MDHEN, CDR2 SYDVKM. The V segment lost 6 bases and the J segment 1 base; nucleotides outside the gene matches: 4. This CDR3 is CASSPGTSQETQYF. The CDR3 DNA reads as TGTGCCAGCAGCCCTGGGACTAGCCAAGAGACCCAGTACTTC. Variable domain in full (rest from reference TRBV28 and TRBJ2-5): DVKVTQSSRYLVKRTGEKVFLECVQDMDHENMFWYRQDPGLGLRLIYFSYDVKMKEKGDIPEGYSVSREKKERFSLILESASTNQTSMYLCASSPGTSQETQYFGPGTRLLVL.

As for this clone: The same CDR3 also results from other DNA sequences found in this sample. The CDR3 spells CASSSLGGGNQPQHF. In nucleotides, the CDR3 is TGTGCCAGCAGTAGCCTGGGGGGAGGCAATCAGCCCCAGCATTTT. This chain uses TRBV27 with TRBJ1-5, with a tentative D call TRBD1 (5 bases). Between the trimmed V and J ends, which lost 5 bases and 2 bases, there was a span of 13 bases. The germline CDR1 and CDR2 sequences are MNHEY and SMNVEV (reference sequence). This CDR3 is built from 15 residues.

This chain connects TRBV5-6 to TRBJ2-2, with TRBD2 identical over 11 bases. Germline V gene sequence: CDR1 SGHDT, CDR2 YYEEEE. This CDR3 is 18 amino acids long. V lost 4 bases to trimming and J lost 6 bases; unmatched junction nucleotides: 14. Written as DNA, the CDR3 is TGTGCCAGCAGCCCTTCTCCGGGGCTAGCGGGAGGATCCGGGGAGCTGTTTTTT. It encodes CASSPSPGLAGGSGELFF.

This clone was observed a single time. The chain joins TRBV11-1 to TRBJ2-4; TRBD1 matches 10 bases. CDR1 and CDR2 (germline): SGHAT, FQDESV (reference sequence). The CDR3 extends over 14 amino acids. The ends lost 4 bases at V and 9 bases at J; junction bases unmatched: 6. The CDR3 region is CASSSGQGVAIQYF. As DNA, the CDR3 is TGTGCCAGCAGCTCAGGACAGGGGGTGGCCATTCAGTACTTC.

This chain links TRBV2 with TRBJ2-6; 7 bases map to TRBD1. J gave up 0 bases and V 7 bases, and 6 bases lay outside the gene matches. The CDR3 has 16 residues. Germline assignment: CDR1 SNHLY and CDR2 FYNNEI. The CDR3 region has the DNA TGTGCCAGCATCCGGGACAGAGCCTCTGGGGCCAACGTCCTGACTTTC. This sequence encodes CASIRDRASGANVLTF.

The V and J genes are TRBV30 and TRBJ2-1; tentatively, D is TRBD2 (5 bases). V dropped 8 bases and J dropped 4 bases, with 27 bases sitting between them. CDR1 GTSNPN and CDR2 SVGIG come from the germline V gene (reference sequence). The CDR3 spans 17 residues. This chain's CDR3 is CAGRPRGIGLVYNEQFF. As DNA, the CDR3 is TGTGCCGGCCGCCCGAGAGGGATTGGGTTGGTATACAATGAGCAGTTCTTC.

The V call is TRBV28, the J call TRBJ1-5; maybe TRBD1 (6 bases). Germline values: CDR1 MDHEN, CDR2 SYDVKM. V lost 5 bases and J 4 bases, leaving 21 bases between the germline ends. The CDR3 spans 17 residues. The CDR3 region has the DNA TGTGCCAGCAGTCTGAGACAGGCAAGCGGACCAAATCAGCCCCAGCATTTT. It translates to CASSLRQASGPNQPQHF. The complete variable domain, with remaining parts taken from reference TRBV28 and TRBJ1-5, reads DVKVTQSSRYLVKRTGEKVFLECVQDMDHENMFWYRQDPGLGLRLIYFSYDVKMKEKGDIPEGYSVSREKKERFSLILESASTNQTSMYLCASSLRQASGPNQPQHFGDGTRLSIL.

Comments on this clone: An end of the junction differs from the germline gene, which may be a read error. The CDR3 protein is CASTLNREETQYF. In DNA, the CDR3 is TGTGCCAGCACTTTAAACAGGGAAGAGACCCAGTACTTC. The chain is built from TRBV28 and TRBJ2-5; D is perhaps TRBD1 (6 bases). The CDR3 spans 13 residues. Looked up from germline, CDR1 is MDHEN and CDR2 is SYDVKM. The complete variable domain, with remaining parts taken from reference TRBV28 and TRBJ2-5, reads DVKVTQSSRYLVKRTGEKVFLECVQDMDHENMFWYRQDPGLGLRLIYFSYDVKMKEKGDIPEGYSVSREKKERFSLILESASTNQTSMYLCASTLNREETQYFGPGTRLLVL.

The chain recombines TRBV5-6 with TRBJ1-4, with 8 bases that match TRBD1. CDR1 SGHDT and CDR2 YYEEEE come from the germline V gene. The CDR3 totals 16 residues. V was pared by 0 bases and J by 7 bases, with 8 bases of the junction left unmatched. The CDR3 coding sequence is TGTGCCAGCAGCTTGGAGACAGGGGAGGAGGGTGAAAAACTGTTTTTT. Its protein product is CASSLETGEEGEKLFF.

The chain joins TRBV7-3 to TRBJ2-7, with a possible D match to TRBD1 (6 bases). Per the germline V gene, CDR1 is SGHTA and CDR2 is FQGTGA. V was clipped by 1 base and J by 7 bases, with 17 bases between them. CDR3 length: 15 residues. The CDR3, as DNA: TGTGCCAGCAGCTTAATGGCAAACAGGGTGGAGGAGCAGTACTTC. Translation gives CASSLMANRVEEQYF.

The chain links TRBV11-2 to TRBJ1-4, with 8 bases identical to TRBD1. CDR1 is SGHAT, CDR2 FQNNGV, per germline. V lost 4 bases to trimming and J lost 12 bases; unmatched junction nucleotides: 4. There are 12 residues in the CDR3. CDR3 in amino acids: CASSYDRGQLFF. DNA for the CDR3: TGTGCCAGCAGCTACGACAGGGGTCAACTGTTTTTT.

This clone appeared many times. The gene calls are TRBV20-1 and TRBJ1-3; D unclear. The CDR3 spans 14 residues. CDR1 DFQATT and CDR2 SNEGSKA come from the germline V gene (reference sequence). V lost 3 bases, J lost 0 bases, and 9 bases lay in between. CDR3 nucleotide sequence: TGCAGTGCTAGTTATGTCAGCTCTGGAAACACCATATATTTT. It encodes CSASYVSSGNTIYF.

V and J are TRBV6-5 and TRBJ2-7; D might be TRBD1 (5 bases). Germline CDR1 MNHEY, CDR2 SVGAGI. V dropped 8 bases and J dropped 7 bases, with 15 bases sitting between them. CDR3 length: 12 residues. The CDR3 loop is CASYPEQGEQYF. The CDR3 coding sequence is TGTGCCAGCTACCCAGAGCAGGGTGAGCAGTACTTC.

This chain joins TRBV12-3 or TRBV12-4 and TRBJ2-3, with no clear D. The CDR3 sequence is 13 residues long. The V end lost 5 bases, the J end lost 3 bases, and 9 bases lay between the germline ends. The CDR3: CASSPTLTDTQYF. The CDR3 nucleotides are TGTGCCAGCAGTCCGACACTTACAGATACGCAGTATTTT.